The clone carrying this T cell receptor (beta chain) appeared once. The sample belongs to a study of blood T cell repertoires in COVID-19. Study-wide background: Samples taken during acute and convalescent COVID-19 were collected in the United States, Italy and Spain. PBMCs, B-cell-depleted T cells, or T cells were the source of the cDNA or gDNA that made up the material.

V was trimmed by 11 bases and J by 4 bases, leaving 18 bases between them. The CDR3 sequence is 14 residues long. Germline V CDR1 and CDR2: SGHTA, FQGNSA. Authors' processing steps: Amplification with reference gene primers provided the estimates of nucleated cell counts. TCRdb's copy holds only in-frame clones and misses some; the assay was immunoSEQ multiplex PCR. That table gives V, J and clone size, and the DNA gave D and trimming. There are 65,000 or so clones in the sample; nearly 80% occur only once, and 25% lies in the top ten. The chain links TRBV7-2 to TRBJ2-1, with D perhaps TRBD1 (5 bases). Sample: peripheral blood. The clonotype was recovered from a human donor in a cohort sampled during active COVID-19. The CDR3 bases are TGTGCCTCATTAGGGGCTTTCTCGTACAATGAGCAGTTCTTC. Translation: CASLGAFSYNEQFF.